These 30 T cell receptor beta chains share one sample of origin, sequenced in a study of T-cell reconstitution after alpha-beta-depleted transplantation in children. Molecular barcoding with unique molecular identifiers was used for the TCRbeta library. TCRdb called the PCR reads again in MiXCR, with one record for every CDR3 protein. Of 220,000 or so distinct CDR3 sequences listed, roughly 8% were seen once; the top ten hold roughly 5.8%. The sample was PBMCs, mostly from graft donor cells, taken 180 days after TCRalphabeta/CD19-depleted stem cell transplant. Receptors were obtained from a male patient under 18 who had a stem cell transplant for acute lymphoblastic leukemia, so the T cells may come from the graft donor.

This clonotype showed up many times. V and J are TRBV9 and TRBJ2-7, with D unclear. CDR3 length equals 16 residues. V dropped 4 bases and J dropped 0 bases, with 17 bases sitting between them. Germline-derived CDR1 and CDR2 are SGDLS and YYNGEE. The CDR3 reads CASSPGGVQSSYEQYF. The DNA of the CDR3 is TGTGCCAGCAGCCCCGGTGGAGTCCAGAGCTCCTACGAGCAGTACTTC.

This clonotype has a count of ten or more. The J gene is TRBJ2-7, the V gene TRBV28; 7 bases match TRBD1. The germline CDR1 and CDR2 sequences are MDHEN and SYDVKM. V lost 4 bases to trimming and J lost 0 bases; unmatched junction nucleotides: 3. This CDR3 spans 14 amino acids. This CDR3 is CASSSGQSSYEQYF. The CDR3 DNA sequence: TGTGCCAGCAGTTCGGGACAGAGCTCCTACGAGCAGTACTTC.

Ten or more counts support this clonotype. The chain recombines TRBV14 with TRBJ1-6; D gene unclear. Deletions cut 3 bases from V and 7 bases from J, with 10 bases between. CDR1 SGHDN and CDR2 FVKESK come from the germline V gene. There are 14 residues in the CDR3. The CDR3 region has the DNA TGTGCCAGCAGCCACTGGCTTAAAAATTCACCCCTCCACTTT. Protein product: CASSHWLKNSPLHF.

This clonotype has at least ten counts. The gene calls are TRBV3-1 and TRBJ1-6, with 7 bases identical to TRBD1. Germline V gene data show CDR1 as LGHDT and CDR2 as YNNKEL (reference sequence). The CDR3 is 15 residues long. Germline trimming cut 1 base from V and 4 bases from J; bases unmatched to any gene: 1. CDR3 coding DNA: TGTGCCAGCAGCCAAGCGGGACAGTATAATTCACCCCTCCACTTT. Protein: CASSQAGQYNSPLHF.

There are many counts of this clonotype. V is TRBV12-3 or TRBV12-4 and J is TRBJ2-3; D is unresolved. The CDR3 is 16 amino acids. The germline V and J ends were trimmed by 6 bases and 4 bases, with 20 bases remaining between them. The CDR3 loop reads CASSPKLGSRPDTQYF. CDR3 nucleotides: TGTGCCAGCAGCCCCAAGCTCGGCAGTCGACCAGATACGCAGTATTTT.

This clonotype has at least ten counts. The chain joins TRBV28 to TRBJ1-5; D may be TRBD1 (6 bases). Per germline, CDR1 MDHEN and CDR2 SYDVKM. The V end lost 8 bases, the J end lost 6 bases, and 17 bases lay between the germline ends. The length of the CDR3 is 14 residues. CDR3 in DNA: TGTGCCAGCCGCCAGGCAGGGGAGGGTCAGCCCCAGCATTTT. This translates into CASRQAGEGQPQHF.

This clonotype was recorded many times. The chain links TRBV20-1 to TRBJ2-7, with 12 nucleotides matching TRBD2. Germline CDR1 reads DFQATT; CDR2 reads SNEGSKA (reference sequence). The junction had 6 bases not matched to a gene; V was cut back by 4 bases and J by 5 bases. This CDR3 has 14 amino acids. DNA for the CDR3: TGCAGTGCTATTCTAGCGGGAGGGCCCCACGAGCAGTACTTC. Translating gives CSAILAGGPHEQYF.

Ten or more counts support this clonotype. V is TRBV29-1 and J is TRBJ1-2, with 10 positions matching TRBD1. Unmatched junction bases numbered 2, after V lost 3 bases and J lost 7 bases. CDR1 SQVTM and CDR2 ANQGSEA come from the germline V gene. The CDR3 covers 12 residues. In DNA, the CDR3 is TGCAGCGTTGAGGGACAGGGGTTTGGCTACACCTTC. Amino acids: CSVEGQGFGYTF. The entire variable domain, with the rest obtained from reference TRBV29-1 and TRBJ1-2, is as follows: SAVISQKPSRDICQRGTSLTIQCQVDSQVTMMFWYRQQPGQSLTLIATANQGSEATYESGFVIDKFPISRPNLTFSTLTVSNMSPEDSSIYLCSVEGQGFGYTFGSGTRLTVV.

In its sample, this clonotype was seen many times. The chain's CDR3 is CASNPTGPNTEAFF. The DNA for the CDR3 is TGTGCCAGCAATCCGACAGGGCCAAACACTGAAGCTTTCTTT. The genes are TRBV6-5 and TRBJ1-1; 7 positions match TRBD1. This CDR3 comprises 14 residues. The V and J ends lost 7 bases and 2 bases, in that order; junction bases with no gene match: 7. Germline CDR1 and CDR2: MNHEY and SVGAGI.

This clonotype appeared many times. This chain joins TRBV20-1 and TRBJ2-7; D gene ambiguous. Between the trimmed V and J ends, which lost 0 bases and 0 bases, there was a span of 12 bases. The germline gives CDR1 DFQATT, CDR2 SNEGSKA (reference sequence). The CDR3 has 15 residues. The CDR3 bases are TGCAGTGCTAGAGAGTACAGTTCCTTCTCCTACGAGCAGTACTTC. This encodes CSAREYSSFSYEQYF.

This clonotype was counted at least ten times. The genes are TRBV6-5 and TRBJ2-3, with 9 nucleotides matching TRBD2. V dropped 5 bases and J dropped 1; count of bases not matched to a gene: 4. CDR1 MNHEY and CDR2 SVGAGI come from the germline V gene. This CDR3 spans 15 amino acids. CDR3 sequence reads: CASSRLAGRTDTQYF. The DNA for the CDR3 is TGTGCCAGCAGTAGGCTAGCGGGACGCACAGATACGCAGTATTTT.

This clonotype has a count of ten or more. The rearrangement links TRBV19 to TRBJ1-1; D perhaps matches TRBD1 (5 bases). V gave up 4 bases and J gave up 2 bases, with 11 bases separating them. The CDR3 loop spans 14 amino acids. The germline V gene has CDR1 LNHDA and CDR2 SQIVND (reference sequence). The chain's CDR3 is CASSSTGLNTEAFF. In nucleotides, the CDR3 is TGTGCCAGTAGTAGCACAGGCCTTAACACTGAAGCTTTCTTT.

Comment on this clonotype: This could be a read error, since a much larger clone is one nucleotide away. Here the CDR3 DNA reads TGTGCCAGCAGCTTGGCTGCGGGTAGTATCCACGAGCAGTACTTC. Translating it yields CASSLAAGSIHEQYF. This chain uses TRBV5-5 with TRBJ2-7; possible D gene TRBD2, 5 bases. CDR3 length equals 15 residues. Trimming left V 0 bases short and J 5 bases short, with 15 bases between. Germline loops: CDR1 SGHKS, CDR2 YYEKEE (reference sequence). Full variable domain (remainder filled in from reference TRBV5-5 and TRBJ2-7): DAGVTQSPTHLIKTRGQQVTLRCSPISGHKSVSWYQQVLGQGPQFIFQYYEKEERGRGNFPDRFSARQFPNYSSELNVNALLLGDSALYLCASSLAAGSIHEQYFGPGTRLTVT.

This clonotype was recorded at least ten times. The J gene is TRBJ2-3, the V gene TRBV28; D is uncertain. Germline lookup yields CDR1 MDHEN and CDR2 SYDVKM. The length of the CDR3 is 15 residues. The germline V and J ends were trimmed by 0 bases and 0 bases, with 7 bases remaining between them. The CDR3 reads CASSLWADSTDTQYF. The CDR3 DNA reads TGTGCCAGCAGTTTATGGGCGGATAGCACAGATACGCAGTATTTT.

Concerning this clonotype: A clone one base away is much larger, so this may be a read error. The rearrangement links TRBV10-3 to TRBJ1-5; a possible D gene is TRBD1 (5 bases). There are 15 residues in the CDR3. Germline CDR1 reads ENHRY; CDR2 reads SYGVKD. V dropped 9 bases and J dropped 2 bases, with 17 bases sitting between them. The CDR3 nucleotides are TGTGCCATAGACGACAGTCCTAGAGGCAATCAGCCCCAGCATTTT. This codes for CAIDDSPRGNQPQHF.

This clonotype was picked up many times. The chain uses TRBV6-1 and TRBJ2-3; 13 nucleotides agree with TRBD2. The germline V gene encodes CDR1 MNHNS and CDR2 SASEGT. V lost 3 bases to trimming and J lost 5 bases; unmatched junction nucleotides: 5. The CDR3 consists of 16 residues. The CDR3 here is CASSETSGGPGDTQYF. The DNA of the CDR3 is TGTGCCAGCAGTGAGACTAGCGGGGGGCCTGGAGATACGCAGTATTTT.

This clonotype was picked up many times. The rearrangement joins TRBV6-2 or TRBV6-3 to TRBJ2-5; D ambiguous. From germline, CDR1 is MNHEY and CDR2 SVGEGT. V lost 2 bases and J 1 base, leaving 14 bases between the germline ends. This CDR3 contains 16 residues. CDR3 coding DNA: TGTGCCAGCAGTTACGGGGTCAGGCCCTTCCAAGAGACCCAGTACTTC. It encodes CASSYGVRPFQETQYF.

This clonotype appeared many times. The chain is built from TRBV10-2 and TRBJ1-3, with D possibly matching TRBD1 (5 bases). Trimming shortened V by 0 bases and J by 0 bases, and 6 bases separated the two germline ends. Looked up from germline, CDR1 is WSHSY and CDR2 is SAAADI. The CDR3 extends over 15 amino acids. The CDR3 region is CASSESGGSGNTIYF. As DNA, the CDR3 is TGCGCCAGCAGTGAGTCGGGGGGCTCTGGAAACACCATATATTTT.

This clonotype was detected ten times or more. V is TRBV12-3 or TRBV12-4 and J is TRBJ2-3; 11 bases agree with TRBD2. Trimming at V came to 6 bases and at J to 4 bases, leaving 12 bases not matched to a gene. The CDR3 length is 17 residues. For the CDR3, the DNA is TGTGCCAGCAGCCATAGCGGGAGGGCCGGTCCAGCAGATACGCAGTATTTT. Its translation: CASSHSGRAGPADTQYF.

This clonotype was seen ten or more times. The chain's CDR3 is CSAREDYEQYF. The CDR3 nucleotides read TGCAGTGCTAGAGAGGATTACGAGCAGTACTTC. V and J are TRBV20-1 and TRBJ2-7; D gene ambiguous. The CDR3 length is 11 residues. Trimming took off 0 bases at V and 4 bases at J, with 4 bases between the two ends. Germline V gives CDR1 DFQATT, CDR2 SNEGSKA (reference sequence).

This clonotype was detected ten times or more. V is TRBV10-3 and J is TRBJ2-7; perhaps D is TRBD1 or TRBD2 (5 bases each). V lost 6 bases and J 4 bases, leaving 10 bases between the germline ends. CDR3 length: 12 residues. The germline V gene encodes CDR1 ENHRY and CDR2 SYGVKD. CDR3 in DNA: TGTGCCATCAGCGGGACGTCGTACGAGCAGTACTTC. It yields the protein CAISGTSYEQYF.

This clonotype was seen ten or more times. CDR3 in DNA: TGTGCCAGCAGCACAATTCCAGGGAGCTCCTATAATTCACCCCTCCACTTT. Its protein is CASSTIPGSSYNSPLHF. The rearrangement links TRBV27 to TRBJ1-6; D may be TRBD1 (5 bases). The CDR3 consists of 17 residues. From germline, CDR1 is MNHEY and CDR2 SMNVEV (reference sequence). V was pared by 6 bases and J by 0 bases, with 15 bases between.

This clonotype was detected many times. V gene TRBV5-1 combines with J gene TRBJ1-2; D might be TRBD1 (6 bases). Germline V lookup: CDR1 SGHRS, CDR2 YFSETQ. Deletions cut 3 bases from V and 6 bases from J, with 18 bases between. This CDR3 is 15 amino acids long. This CDR3 reads CASSSIPQGAHGYTF. The DNA for the CDR3 is TGCGCCAGCAGCTCGATACCACAGGGAGCGCATGGCTACACCTTC.

Of note for this clonotype: Since a much larger clone is just one base distant, this may be a read error. The chain is built from TRBV6-2 or TRBV6-3 and TRBJ2-7; TRBD2 is a possible D gene (5 bases). Trimming shortened V by 11 bases and J by 3 bases, and 11 bases separated the two germline ends. Germline V gene sequence: CDR1 MNHEY, CDR2 SVGEGT. The CDR3 contains 11 residues. As DNA, the CDR3 is TGTGCCTGCGGGCGGAGCTACGAGCAGTACTTC. It specifies CACGRSYEQYF.

V usage is TRBV28 and J usage is TRBJ2-7; D ambiguous. Germline CDR1 is MDHEN and CDR2 is SYDVKM. This CDR3 comprises 14 residues. The germline V and J ends were trimmed by 7 bases and 1 base, with 14 bases remaining between them. CDR3 sequence: CASNPGGFSYEQYF. Here the CDR3 DNA reads TGTGCCAGCAACCCCGGCGGCTTTTCCTACGAGCAGTACTTC.

This clonotype appeared many times. The chain joins TRBV11-2 to TRBJ2-2, with D perhaps TRBD1 (7 bases). Trimming cost V 4 bases and J 6 bases, with 9 bases left between them. The CDR3 runs 13 residues. Germline V lookup: CDR1 SGHAT, CDR2 FQNNGV. CDR3 sequence (DNA): TGTGCCAGCAGCTCCAGGGGGGCCGGGGAGCTGTTTTTT. Protein product: CASSSRGAGELFF.

This clonotype has a count of ten or more. The chain joins TRBV20-1 to TRBJ2-3; 11 bases are a match to TRBD2. Germline CDR1 reads DFQATT; CDR2 reads SNEGSKA (reference sequence). The length of the CDR3 is 15 residues. The J segment lost 5 bases and the V segment lost 6 bases, leaving 10 bases of the junction unmatched. CDR3 nucleotide sequence: TGCAGTGCGGAGCCTACTAGCGGGAGAGGAGATACGCAGTATTTT. This codes for CSAEPTSGRGDTQYF.

The chain uses TRBV11-3 and TRBJ2-7; the D gene is possibly TRBD1 (6 bases). The CDR3 is 14 amino acids. The germline V gene has CDR1 SGHNT and CDR2 YENEEA. Between the trimmed V and J ends, which lost 2 bases and 4 bases, there was a span of 12 bases. Written as DNA, the CDR3 is TGTGCCAGCAGCTTATCGGGGACACAGTACGAGCAGTACTTC. Amino acids: CASSLSGTQYEQYF. The full variable domain, completed using reference TRBV11-3 and TRBJ2-7, is EAGVVQSPRYKIIEKKQPVAFWCNPISGHNTLYWYLQNLGQGPELLIRYENEEAVDDSQLPKDRFSAERLKGVDSTLKIQPAELGDSAVYLCASSLSGTQYEQYFGPGTRLTVT.

The chain carries TRBV27 and TRBJ2-5; D is possibly TRBD1 (6 bases). Trimming removed 0 bases at V and 4 bases at J, with 15 bases between. The CDR3 sequence is 16 residues long. Germline V gene data show CDR1 as MNHEY and CDR2 as SMNVEV (reference sequence). The CDR3 DNA sequence: TGTGCCAGCAGTTTATCGTGGACAGCTATAACAGAGACCCAGTACTTC. It yields the protein CASSLSWTAITETQYF.

Turning to this clonotype: A much bigger clone sits one base away, suggesting this may be a read error. V is TRBV11-2 and J is TRBJ2-7; the D gene is possibly TRBD2 (6 bases). The CDR3 runs to 12 residues. V was shortened by 4 bases and J by 2 bases, with 6 bases between the two germline ends. Per the germline V gene, CDR1 is SGHAT and CDR2 is FQNNGV. The CDR3 coding sequence is TGTGCCAGCAGCTGGGAGGCCTACGAGCAGTACTTC. It encodes CASSWEAYEQYF.